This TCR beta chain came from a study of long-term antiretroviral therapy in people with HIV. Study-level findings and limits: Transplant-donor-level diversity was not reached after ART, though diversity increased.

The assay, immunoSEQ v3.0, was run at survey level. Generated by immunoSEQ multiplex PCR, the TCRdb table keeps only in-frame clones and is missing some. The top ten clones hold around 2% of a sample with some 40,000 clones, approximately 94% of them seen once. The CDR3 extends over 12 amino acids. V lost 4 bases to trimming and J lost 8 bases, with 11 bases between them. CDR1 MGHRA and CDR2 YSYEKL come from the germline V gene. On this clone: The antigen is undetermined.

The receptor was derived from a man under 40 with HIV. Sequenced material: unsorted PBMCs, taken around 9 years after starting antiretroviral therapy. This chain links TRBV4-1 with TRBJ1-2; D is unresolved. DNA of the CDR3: TGCGCCAGCAGCCCCACTGGGCAAGGCTACACCTTC. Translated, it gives CASSPTGQGYTF.